The clone carrying this TCR beta chain was counted a few times. Sorting used thawed, overnight-rested PBMC stained with anti-CD3, a viability dye and GMM-loaded CD1B tetramer. The CD1B tetramers carried C32 glucose monomycolate purified from Rhodococcus equi. The data originate from a study of T cells in tuberculosis. The V gene lost 6 bases and the J gene lost 1 base, with 9 bases spanning the gap. This CDR3 is built from 13 residues. Germline V gene lookup returns CDR1 MNHNS and CDR2 SASEGT. Repertoires were generated with immunoSEQ multiplex PCR, while TCRdb's copy carries only in-frame clones and drops some. The table records 55,000 to 70,000 clones, around 81% of them present only once.

The V call is TRBV6-1, the J call TRBJ1-1; D gene unclear. The specimen was CD1b-GMM tetramer-negative cells sorted from PBMCs. This TCR was sampled from an adult woman with latent tuberculosis. The CDR3 sequence is CASSAVSNTEAFF. The CDR3 DNA is TGTGCCAGCAGCGCGGTTTCGAACACTGAAGCTTTCTTT.